This passage covers 29 T cell receptor beta chains from one sample sequenced in a study of spatial heterogeneity in lung cancer (dated by TCRdb to between 2018 and 2020). The library was made by 5' RACE. Data came from a NextSeq 500. The public reads were reanalyzed by TCRdb: fastp trimming at Q25, MiXCR alignment, in-frame beta chains only. Rows are combined by CDR3 protein, so each entry shows the most common genes and DNA. The sample contains 110,000 or so distinct CDR3 sequences, less than 14% of them found a single time. Clones ranked in the top ten supply 20% to 25% of the sample. The sample's time point label, in plain terms: blood at routine non-recurrence follow-up after resection. Sequences were derived from PBMCs, sampled at follow-up. The receptors were gathered from a female donor with early-stage non-small cell lung cancer.

This clonotype was observed many times. This chain uses TRBV7-2 with TRBJ1-2; D ambiguous. Germline CDR1 is SGHTA and CDR2 is FQGNSA. Between the trimmed V and J ends, which lost 5 bases and 0 bases, there was a span of 7 bases. The CDR3 is 13 residues long. CDR3 bases: TGTGCCAGCAGCCGTGACACTAACTATGGCTACACCTTC. As protein: CASSRDTNYGYTF.

The V call is TRBV7-9, the J call TRBJ2-4; no definite D call. This CDR3 comprises 14 residues. The germline V and J ends were trimmed by 4 bases and 0 bases, with 7 bases remaining between them. Germline V gene sequence: CDR1 SEHNR, CDR2 FQNEAQ (reference sequence). The CDR3 loop reads CASSSKGAKNIQYF. The CDR3 DNA reads TGTGCCAGCAGCTCTAAGGGAGCCAAAAACATTCAGTACTTC.

The V call is TRBV7-2, the J call TRBJ2-1, with D hard to call. The V end lost 0 bases, the J end lost 9 bases, and 18 bases lay between the germline ends. Germline CDR1 SGHTA, CDR2 FQGNSA. The CDR3 totals 16 residues. The CDR3 sequence is CASSLAEANALIEQFF. The CDR3 DNA follows: TGTGCCAGCAGCTTAGCGGAAGCAAACGCCCTCATTGAGCAGTTCTTC.

CDR3 loop: CASSLGIGQNTEAFF. The CDR3 DNA reads TGTGCCAGCAGCTTAGGTATAGGGCAGAACACTGAAGCTTTCTTT. J is TRBJ1-1 and V is TRBV7-6, with no clear D. Germline assignment: CDR1 SGHVS and CDR2 FNYEAQ. The CDR3 contains 15 residues. Trimming pared 1 base from V and 1 base from J, leaving 10 bases between.

This chain joins TRBV12-3 or TRBV12-4 and TRBJ2-1; no definite D call. V dropped 7 bases and J dropped 9 bases, with 16 bases sitting between them. The CDR3 spans 13 residues. The CDR3, as DNA: TGTGCCAGCACCTCACCCCCCGTTGGTGAGCAGTTCTTC. Residues: CASTSPPVGEQFF.

This clonotype has at least ten counts. The chain recombines TRBV29-1 with TRBJ2-1; unclear D gene. This CDR3 has 11 amino acids. V shed 1 base and J shed 11 bases, with 9 bases lying between them. Per the germline V gene, CDR1 is SQVTM and CDR2 is ANQGSEA. The CDR3 loop reads CSVEVFFQQFF. The CDR3, as DNA: TGCAGCGTTGAAGTATTCTTTCAGCAGTTCTTC.

The table lists this clonotype with many counts. The chain joins TRBV12-3 or TRBV12-4 to TRBJ2-7; the match to TRBD2 covers 7 bases. V shed 2 bases and J 2 bases; nucleotides not matched to a gene: 3. The CDR3 sequence is 14 residues long. Here the CDR3 reads CASSLMAGAYEQYF. In DNA, the CDR3 is TGTGCCAGCAGTTTAATGGCGGGGGCCTACGAGCAGTACTTC.

This clonotype occurred many times. CDR3 residues: CASSWTRTSTDTQYF. In nucleotides, the CDR3 is TGTGCCAGCAGCTGGACCAGGACTAGCACAGATACGCAGTATTTT. The V call is TRBV5-6, the J call TRBJ2-3; a weak D match, TRBD2 (5 bases). Germline lookup yields CDR1 SGHDT and CDR2 YYEEEE. This CDR3 region has 15 residues. V lost 3 bases to trimming and J lost 0 bases, with 11 bases between them.

This sequence joins TRBV5-4 and TRBJ1-1; D not resolved. Trimming removed 1 base from V and 0 bases from J, with 16 bases in between. CDR1 and CDR2 (germline): SGHNT, YYREEE (reference sequence). The CDR3 totals 17 residues. CDR3 sequence: CASSLRVATQVNTEAFF. The CDR3, as DNA: TGTGCCAGCAGCTTGCGAGTTGCGACGCAGGTGAACACTGAAGCTTTCTTT.

This clonotype was counted only a few times. The J gene is TRBJ2-2, the V gene TRBV11-3, with D perhaps TRBD1 or TRBD2 (5 bases each). Trimming shortened V by 6 bases and J by 7 bases, and 12 bases separated the two germline ends. The CDR3 is 13 amino acids. Germline V CDR1 and CDR2: SGHNT, YENEEA. The CDR3 DNA reads TGTGCCAGCAGGCCCGGGGCAGTCGGGGAGCTGTTTTTT. Translation: CASRPGAVGELFF.

The V call is TRBV10-1, the J call TRBJ2-6, with no clear D. Germline loops: CDR1 WNHNN, CDR2 SYGVQD (reference sequence). The CDR3 consists of 18 residues. Trimming removed 0 bases at V and 0 bases at J, with 12 bases between. CDR3 sequence (DNA): TGCGCCAGCAGTGAGTCATCCGGTACCAGCTCTGGGGCCAACGTCCTGACTTTC. Its translation: CASSESSGTSSGANVLTF.

This clonotype was counted at least ten times. The V call is TRBV9, the J call TRBJ1-5, with D unresolved. The germline V gene has CDR1 SGDLS and CDR2 YYNGEE. The V and J ends lost 0 bases and 4 bases respectively, with 8 bases between them. This CDR3 is 14 amino acids long. This chain's CDR3 is CASSVGIWNQPQHF. The CDR3 DNA reads TGTGCCAGCAGCGTAGGAATCTGGAATCAGCCCCAGCATTTT.

This clonotype was recorded many times. The genes are TRBV7-3 and TRBJ2-6; 8 bases fit TRBD1. Germline V gene data show CDR1 as SGHTA and CDR2 as FQGTGA. The CDR3 loop spans 17 amino acids. V lost 5 bases, J lost 0 bases, and 6 bases stayed unmatched. The CDR3 loop reads CASSHGTGHSGANVLTF. CDR3 nucleotides: TGTGCCAGCAGCCACGGGACAGGTCACTCTGGGGCCAACGTCCTGACTTTC.

This chain links TRBV9 with TRBJ1-1; 8 bases match TRBD1. The V and J ends lost 4 bases and 4 bases, in that order; junction bases with no gene match: 6. This CDR3 has 14 amino acids. Germline values: CDR1 SGDLS, CDR2 YYNGEE. The CDR3 DNA reads as TGTGCCAGCAGCAATGGACAGGGAACCACTGAAGCTTTCTTT. As protein: CASSNGQGTTEAFF.

This clonotype was detected only a few times. The chain links TRBV12-3 or TRBV12-4 to TRBJ2-2; unclear D gene. This CDR3 is built from 16 residues. Trimming removed 6 bases at V and 3 bases at J, with 17 bases between. CDR3 sequence: CASSFGGSLHTGELFF. CDR3 nucleotide sequence: TGTGCCAGCAGCTTCGGCGGATCGCTGCACACCGGGGAGCTGTTTTTT.

V usage is TRBV9 and J usage is TRBJ2-3, with D hard to call. Germline CDR1 is SGDLS and CDR2 is YYNGEE. Deletions cut 7 bases from V and 0 bases from J, with 12 bases between. The CDR3 has 14 residues. CDR3 residues: CASSGPSSTDTQYF. In DNA form, the CDR3 reads TGTGCCAGCTCCGGACCCTCTAGCACAGATACGCAGTATTTT.

J is TRBJ2-4 and V is TRBV11-2; D unresolved. V was clipped by 3 bases and J by 2 bases, with 11 bases between them. Germline lookup yields CDR1 SGHAT and CDR2 FQNNGV. This CDR3 contains 15 residues. As DNA, the CDR3 is TGTGCCAGCAGCTTCCCTAGGGCATCCAAAAACATTCAGTACTTC. Protein sequence: CASSFPRASKNIQYF. The whole variable domain, filled in from reference TRBV11-2 and TRBJ2-4, reads EAGVAQSPRYKIIEKRQSVAFWCNPISGHATLYWYQQILGQGPKLLIQFQNNGVVDDSQLPKDRFSAERLKGVDSTLKIQPAKLEDSAVYLCASSFPRASKNIQYFGAGTRLSVL.

This clonotype was observed at least ten times. The rearrangement uses TRBV9 and TRBJ1-1, with a weak D call TRBD1 (5 bases). This CDR3 has 15 amino acids. The germline V gene has CDR1 SGDLS and CDR2 YYNGEE. Trimming took 1 base from V and 3 from J, leaving 13 bases between them. The CDR3: CASSVNPGPDTEAFF. The CDR3 region has the DNA TGTGCCAGCAGCGTAAATCCGGGGCCGGACACTGAAGCTTTCTTT.

A few counts support this clonotype. The gene calls are TRBV7-9 and TRBJ1-2; 7 bases are a match to TRBD1. The CDR3 consists of 14 residues. Germline values: CDR1 SEHNR, CDR2 FQNEAQ (reference sequence). After removal of 4 bases from V and 4 bases from J, the junction contained 6 bases not matched to a gene. The CDR3 nucleotides read TGTGCCAGCAGCTCCTGGGACAGCCTCTATGGCTACACCTTC. As protein: CASSSWDSLYGYTF.

This clonotype appeared a few times. J is TRBJ2-7 and V is TRBV6-2 or TRBV6-3; D is ambiguous. CDR1 is MNHEY and CDR2 is SVGEGT in the germline V gene. This CDR3 is 12 amino acids long. Trimming shortened V by 6 bases and J by 2 bases, and 8 bases separated the two germline ends. The CDR3 loop reads CASSGSTYEQYV. The CDR3 nucleotides are TGTGCCAGCAGCGGGTCCACCTACGAGCAGTACGTC.

The table lists this clonotype with many counts. The CDR3 DNA follows: TGTGCCAGCAGCATAAGGGAGGGAGGGCCTTATTCCTACAATGAGCAGTTCTTC. This codes for CASSIREGGPYSYNEQFF. The chain has TRBV9 and TRBJ2-1; the match to TRBD2 covers 7 bases. Germline V CDR1 and CDR2: SGDLS, YYNGEE. The CDR3 covers 18 residues. J lost 1 base, V lost 4 bases, and 14 bases had no gene match.

The sample holds many counts of this clonotype. This chain joins TRBV7-8 and TRBJ2-1; 12 bases line up with TRBD2. The J segment lost 9 bases and the V segment lost 6 bases, leaving 15 bases of the junction unmatched. This CDR3 spans 17 amino acids. Germline V gene data show CDR1 as SGHVS and CDR2 as FQNEAQ. The CDR3 protein is CASSLSRSSGRAGEQFF. The CDR3 DNA sequence: TGTGCCAGCAGTCTTAGCCGATCTAGCGGGAGGGCCGGTGAGCAGTTCTTC.

This clonotype was seen a few times. J is TRBJ1-5 and V is TRBV6-5; 7 positions agree with TRBD1. V was clipped by 6 bases and J by 2 bases; unmatched bases: 7. The CDR3 extends over 15 amino acids. In germline, CDR1 is MNHEY, CDR2 SVGAGI. The CDR3 loop is CASSQGQQRNQPQHF. The CDR3 bases are TGTGCCAGCAGCCAGGGACAGCAACGCAATCAGCCCCAGCATTTT.

This chain connects TRBV7-8 to TRBJ2-7; D might be TRBD1 (5 bases). V was cut by 1 base and J by 0 bases, with 19 bases left in between. The CDR3 length is 18 residues. Germline V CDR1 and CDR2: SGHVS, FQNEAQ. CDR3 residues: CASSLEGYTGSFSYEQYF. The CDR3 nucleotides are TGTGCCAGCAGCTTAGAAGGCTATACAGGCTCCTTCTCCTACGAGCAGTACTTC. Complete variable domain (other parts from reference TRBV7-8 and TRBJ2-7): GAGVSQSPRYKVAKRGQDVALRCDPISGHVSLFWYQQALGQGPEFLTYFQNEAQLDKSGLPSDRFFAERPEGSVSTLKIQRTQQEDSAVYLCASSLEGYTGSFSYEQYFGPGTRLTVT.

V usage is TRBV20-1 and J usage is TRBJ2-1; TRBD1 matches 9 bases. Germline V gene lookup returns CDR1 DFQATT and CDR2 SNEGSKA (reference sequence). Trimming took 6 bases from V and 5 from J; bases not matched to a gene: 11. CDR3 size: 15 residues. The CDR3 DNA reads TGCAGTGCGACCGGGACAGGGACGAGGGACAATGAGCAGTTCTTC. Amino acid sequence: CSATGTGTRDNEQFF.

The chain combines TRBV10-2 with TRBJ1-5, with D possibly being TRBD1 (5 bases). The V gene lost 0 bases and the J gene lost 3 bases, with 9 bases spanning the gap. The CDR3 consists of 15 residues. The germline CDR1 and CDR2 sequences are WSHSY and SAAADI. This CDR3 is CASSESWGNNQPQHF. CDR3 DNA sequence: TGCGCCAGCAGTGAGTCGTGGGGGAACAATCAGCCCCAGCATTTT.

V is TRBV20-1 and J is TRBJ1-6; the match to TRBD1 covers 9 bases. Germline CDR1 DFQATT, CDR2 SNEGSKA (reference sequence). V shed 0 bases, J shed 7 bases, and the junction held 4 bases outside the gene matches. CDR3 length: 15 residues. For the CDR3, the DNA is TGCAGTGCTAGAGATACGGGACAGGGAAATTCACCCCTCCACTTT. Translating gives CSARDTGQGNSPLHF.

This clonotype was seen only a few times. The CDR3: CASSLFERETQYF. CDR3 in DNA: TGTGCCAGCAGTTTATTCGAGAGGGAGACCCAGTACTTC. The chain recombines TRBV12-3 or TRBV12-4 with TRBJ2-5; unclear D gene. This CDR3 is built from 13 residues. V was cut by 2 bases and J by 5 bases, with 9 bases left in between.

The rearrangement uses TRBV27 and TRBJ1-1; TRBD1 aligns across 7 bases. The germline CDR1 and CDR2 sequences are MNHEY and SMNVEV (reference sequence). CDR3 size: 14 residues. V was pared by 6 bases and J by 5 bases, with 9 bases of the junction left unmatched. The CDR3 DNA sequence: TGTGCCAGCAGGCCCGCAGGGGGGGGAACTGAAGCTTTCTTT. It translates to CASRPAGGGTEAFF.